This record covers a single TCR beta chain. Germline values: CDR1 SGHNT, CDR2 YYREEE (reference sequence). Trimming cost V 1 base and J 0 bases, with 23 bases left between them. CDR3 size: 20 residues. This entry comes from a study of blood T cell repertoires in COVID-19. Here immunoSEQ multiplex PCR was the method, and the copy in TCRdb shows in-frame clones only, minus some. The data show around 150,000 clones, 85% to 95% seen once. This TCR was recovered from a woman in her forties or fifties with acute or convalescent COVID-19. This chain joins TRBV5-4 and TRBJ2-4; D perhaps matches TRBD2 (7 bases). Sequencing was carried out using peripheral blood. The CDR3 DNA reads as TGTGCCAGCAGCTTGCCCGGGGGGCGGAAGAGATTATTAGCCAAAAACATTCAGTACTTC. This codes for CASSLPGGRKRLLAKNIQYF. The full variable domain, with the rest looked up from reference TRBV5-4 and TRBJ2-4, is ETGVTQSPTHLIKTRGQQVTLRCSSQSGHNTVSWYQQALGQGPQFIFQYYREEENGRGNFPPRFSGLQFPNYSSELNVNALELDDSALYLCASSLPGGRKRLLAKNIQYFGAGTRLSVL.